The T cell receptor (beta chain) under discussion was sequenced for a study of radiotherapy plus CTLA-4 blockade in lung cancer. At the level of the study: Overall, approximately 19% of patients showed an objective response, while 31% attained disease control.

This clone was counted a single time. Antigen: not known. The repertoire was sequenced with immunoSEQ multiplex PCR; TCRdb's copy has only in-frame clones and lacks some. This sample carries roughly 50,000 clones, about 88% of them seen once, and the ten largest clones take around 17%. Points from the study as a whole: Early clone dynamics of blood T cells, plus interferon-beta, reportedly predicted response best. In blood, tumor-derived TCR clones expanded after radiotherapy plus ipilimumab.

Germline V CDR1 and CDR2: SGHRS, YFSETQ. With 4 bases clipped from V and 9 bases from J, the junction kept 11 bases outside the gene matches. This CDR3 comprises 15 residues. The sample here was peripheral blood, taken from a patient treated with radiotherapy plus ipilimumab. This receptor was obtained from a human donor with non-small cell lung cancer that progressed on radiotherapy plus ipilimumab. Some clones in this sample may be carry-over from other donors' samples. This rearrangement joins TRBV5-1 to TRBJ2-1, with TRBD1 matching over 9 bases. CDR3 nucleotide sequence: TGCGCCAGCAGCCCCGGGACAGGGTTCCTTGGTGAGCAGTTCTTC. It specifies CASSPGTGFLGEQFF.